This T cell receptor (beta chain) originates from a study of blood T cell repertoires in COVID-19. In the authors' methods: By means of reference gene primer amplification, nucleated cell counts were estimated. TCRdb keeps only in-frame clones here, not all; method: immunoSEQ multiplex PCR. From that table come the V and J calls and clone size; the DNA was used to work out D and trimming. The sample includes roughly 150,000 clones, roughly 74% of them seen just once. Germline V gives CDR1 MGHRA, CDR2 YSYEKL. This CDR3 is 17 amino acids long. V gave up 4 bases and J gave up 7 bases; unmatched junction bases: 8. This clone was seen a handful of times.

Source material: peripheral blood. The source of this sequence is a woman of 80 years or more with acute or convalescent COVID-19. This sequence joins TRBV4-1 and TRBJ2-3, with TRBD2 matching over 16 bases. The CDR3 sequence: CASSLVGLAGGRNTQYF. DNA of the CDR3: TGCGCCAGCAGCCTAGTGGGACTAGCGGGGGGGCGAAATACGCAGTATTTT.